This T cell receptor (beta chain) is from a study of T cell repertoires in cytomegalovirus infection. TCRdb redid the calling of the reads with MiXCR, one entry per CDR3 protein. Of roughly 700,000 distinct CDR3 sequences in the sample, 30% to 35% were seen once. Regarding this clonotype: Its antigen is as yet unknown.

This CDR3 region has 16 residues. Germline-derived CDR1 and CDR2 are SGHRS and YFSETQ. J was trimmed by 2 bases and V by 0 bases; bases with no gene match: 5. The V and J genes are TRBV5-1 and TRBJ2-1; 7 nucleotides agree with TRBD2. The sequence came from a human donor in good health (CMV status not recorded). Some clones in this sample may be carry-over from other donors' samples. Sequenced material: cultured PBMCs, taken from culture after CMV antigen stimulation. The CDR3 DNA is TGCGCCAGCAGCTTGGGGGCAGCGGGACCCTACAATGAGCAGTTCTTC. This sequence encodes CASSLGAAGPYNEQFF.